These 12 T cell receptor beta chains originate from one sample sequenced in a study of control samples from healthy donors and cancer patients. Only in-frame clones appear in the TCRdb table, and some are missing; sequencing was by immunoSEQ multiplex PCR. The table records 100,000 or so clones, about 88% of them present only once. The sequenced sample consisted of blood. These receptors were taken from a woman aged 50 to 65 in good health.

V usage is TRBV7-2 and J usage is TRBJ2-2, with 10 bases matching TRBD2. The CDR3 runs to 16 residues. V was pared by 5 bases and J by 4 bases, with 7 bases of the junction left unmatched. Germline CDR1 reads SGHTA; CDR2 reads FQGNSA. This CDR3 reads CASSLIAGGLTGELFF. Here the CDR3 DNA reads TGTGCCAGCAGCCTAATAGCGGGAGGCCTCACCGGGGAGCTGTTTTTT.

The rearrangement uses TRBV14 and TRBJ2-7; 9 bases align to TRBD2. The germline CDR1 and CDR2 sequences are SGHDN and FVKESK. The V and J ends lost 1 base and 3 bases, in that order; junction bases with no gene match: 7. The CDR3 has 16 amino acids. The CDR3 loop reads CASSQVRAGGHYEQYF. CDR3 sequence (DNA): TGTGCCAGCAGCCAAGTCAGAGCGGGGGGCCACTACGAGCAGTACTTC. Full variable domain (rest looked up from reference TRBV14 and TRBJ2-7): EAGVTQFPSHSVIEKGQTVTLRCDPISGHDNLYWYRRVMGKEIKFLLHFVKESKQDESGMPNNRFLAERTGGTYSTLKVQPAELEDSGVYFCASSQVRAGGHYEQYFGPGTRLTVT.

This chain uses TRBV7-9 with TRBJ1-1; D gene uncertain. The V end lost 1 base, the J end lost 11 bases, and 14 bases lay between the germline ends. CDR1 is SEHNR and CDR2 is FQNEAQ in the germline V gene (reference sequence). This CDR3 has 13 amino acids. CDR3 loop: CASSLGERDEAFF. The DNA of the CDR3 is TGTGCCAGCAGCTTAGGAGAGAGGGATGAGGCTTTCTTT.

This clone was detected only once. The J gene is TRBJ2-7, the V gene TRBV5-4; 10 nucleotides match TRBD1. Per the germline V gene, CDR1 is SGHNT and CDR2 is YYREEE (reference sequence). V was pared by 0 bases and J by 6 bases, with 3 bases of the junction left unmatched. This CDR3 region has 14 residues. The CDR3: CASSLGTGGGEQYF. DNA of the CDR3: TGTGCCAGCAGCTTGGGGACAGGGGGGGGCGAGCAGTACTTC.

The rearrangement links TRBV28 to TRBJ2-1, with D possibly matching TRBD2 (5 bases). CDR1 is MDHEN, CDR2 SYDVKM, per germline. Trimming shortened V by 6 bases and J by 7 bases, and 13 bases separated the two germline ends. This CDR3 has 13 residues. The CDR3 spells CASSASEGNEQFF. The CDR3 DNA reads as TGTGCCAGCAGCGCCTCCGAGGGAAATGAGCAGTTCTTC.

The rearrangement joins TRBV11-2 to TRBJ1-1; weak D call: TRBD1 (5 bases). V gave up 1 base and J gave up 6 bases, with 12 bases separating them. The germline V gene encodes CDR1 SGHAT and CDR2 FQNNGV. The CDR3 spans 14 residues. CDR3 sequence: CASSLVGGVAEAFF. The DNA for the CDR3 is TGTGCCAGCAGCTTAGTTGGGGGGGTCGCTGAAGCTTTCTTT.

This clone occurred once. The chain is built from TRBV19 and TRBJ2-2, with a tentative D call TRBD1 (6 bases). CDR3 length: 15 amino acids. In germline, CDR1 is LNHDA, CDR2 SQIVND (reference sequence). Trimming removed 4 bases at V and 4 bases at J, with 13 bases between. This CDR3 reads CASSKGTGRTGELFF. DNA of the CDR3: TGTGCCAGTAGTAAGGGAACAGGGCGCACCGGGGAGCTGTTTTTT.

This clone was counted a single time. This chain's CDR3 is CASSPFDITNTGELFF. The DNA for the CDR3 is TGTGCCAGCTCACCATTCGACATTACGAACACCGGGGAGCTGTTTTTT. The chain employs TRBV18 and TRBJ2-2; D call uncertain. Trimming took off 2 bases at V and 0 bases at J, with 10 bases between the two ends. CDR1 KGHSH and CDR2 LQKENI come from the germline V gene. The CDR3 sequence is 16 residues long.

This clone was recorded only once. This chain connects TRBV11-2 to TRBJ2-2, with a weak D call TRBD2 (5 bases). Trimming removed 8 bases from V and 8 bases from J, with 21 bases in between. The germline CDR1 and CDR2 sequences are SGHAT and FQNNGV. This CDR3 is 15 amino acids long. The CDR3 bases are TGTGCCAGCGTAGGGAGAGGTCCAAGGGCGGGGGAGCTGTTTTTT. Translation gives CASVGRGPRAGELFF.

The chain has TRBV5-4 and TRBJ1-4; D gene ambiguous. The ends were cut back, 0 bases at V and 6 bases at J, with 12 bases in the middle. The CDR3 covers 15 residues. The V gene's germline CDR1 is SGHNT and CDR2 YYREEE (reference sequence). The CDR3 here is CASSLDKGRHEKLFF. The CDR3 bases are TGTGCCAGCAGCTTGGATAAGGGCCGTCATGAAAAACTGTTTTTT.

V usage is TRBV14 and J usage is TRBJ2-3; 7 bases are a match to TRBD1. Germline loops: CDR1 SGHDN, CDR2 FVKESK. CDR3 length equals 18 residues. V lost 5 bases and J lost 2; bases outside the gene matches: 16. In DNA form, the CDR3 reads TGTGCCAGCAGCAAAGGAAGTCAGGGGGTTGGTTCCACAGATACGCAGTATTTT. As protein: CASSKGSQGVGSTDTQYF.

The rearrangement joins TRBV19 to TRBJ2-4, with D perhaps TRBD1 (5 bases). Germline lookup yields CDR1 LNHDA and CDR2 SQIVND (reference sequence). The V and J ends lost 4 bases and 0 bases respectively, with 13 bases between them. The CDR3 runs 16 residues. As DNA, the CDR3 is TGTGCCAGTAGTACACCAGGGATACTAGCCAAAAACATTCAGTACTTC. It is translated as CASSTPGILAKNIQYF.